The entry below describes one TCR beta chain. Its antigen is unidentified. TCRbeta library preparation incorporated unique molecular identifiers. Each CDR3 protein is one row after TCRdb ran MiXCR on the PCR reads. The data hold 600,000 to 700,000 distinct CDR3 sequences, with roughly 14% observed a single time. This record belongs to a study of T-cell reconstitution after alpha-beta-depleted transplantation in children. The study's findings and limits: A year post-transplant, T-cell counts and diversity derived mostly from newly produced T cells. Expanded clones from the graft, numbering several hundred, reportedly supplied alpha-beta T cells about two months after transplant. Day-60 TCRbeta diversity that was high in some patients was derived from surviving recipient T cells and thymic progenitors.

With 5 bases removed from V and 5 bases from J, the gap between germline ends came to 10 bases. The germline gives CDR1 SSHAT, CDR2 FNYEAQ (reference sequence). This CDR3 comprises 13 residues. The sample here was PBMCs, taken before TCRalphabeta/CD19-depleted stem cell transplant. The genes are TRBV7-7 and TRBJ2-1, with D maybe TRBD1 (6 bases). This TCR was recovered from a girl aged 2-10 years with congenital amegakaryocytic thrombocytopenia, due to receive a stem cell transplant. Here the CDR3 DNA reads TGTGCCAGCAGCCGCGGACAGAACAATGAGCAGTTCTTC. Its translation: CASSRGQNNEQFF.